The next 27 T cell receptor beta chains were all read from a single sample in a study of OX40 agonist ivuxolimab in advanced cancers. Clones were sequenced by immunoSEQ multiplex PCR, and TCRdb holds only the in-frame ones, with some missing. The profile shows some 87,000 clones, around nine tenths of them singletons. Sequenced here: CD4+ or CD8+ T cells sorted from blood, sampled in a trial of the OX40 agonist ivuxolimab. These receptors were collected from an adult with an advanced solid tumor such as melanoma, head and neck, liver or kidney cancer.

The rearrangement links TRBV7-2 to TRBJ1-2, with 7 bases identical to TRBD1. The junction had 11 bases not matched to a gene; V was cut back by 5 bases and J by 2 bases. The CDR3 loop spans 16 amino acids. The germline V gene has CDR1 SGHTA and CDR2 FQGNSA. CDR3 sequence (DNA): TGTGCCAGCAGCCAGGCTCGGACAGGATCAAACTATGGCTACACCTTC. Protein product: CASSQARTGSNYGYTF.

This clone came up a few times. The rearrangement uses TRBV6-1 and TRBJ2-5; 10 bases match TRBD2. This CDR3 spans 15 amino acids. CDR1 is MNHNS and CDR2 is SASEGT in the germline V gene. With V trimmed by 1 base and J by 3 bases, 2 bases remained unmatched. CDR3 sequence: CASSEGTSGEETQYF. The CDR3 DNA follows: TGTGCCAGCAGTGAAGGGACTAGCGGAGAAGAGACCCAGTACTTC.

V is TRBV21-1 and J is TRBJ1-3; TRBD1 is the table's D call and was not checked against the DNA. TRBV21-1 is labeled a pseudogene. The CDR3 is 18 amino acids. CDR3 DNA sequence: TGTGCCAGGTGCCTGACAGGGGACAGGTGGAGGTCTGGAAACACCATATATTTT. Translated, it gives CARCLTGDRWRSGNTIYF.

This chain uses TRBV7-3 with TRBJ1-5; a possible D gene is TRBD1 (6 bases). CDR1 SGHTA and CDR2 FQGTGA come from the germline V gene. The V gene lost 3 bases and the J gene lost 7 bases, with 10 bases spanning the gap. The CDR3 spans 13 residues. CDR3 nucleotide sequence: TGTGCCAGCAGCTTGGACAGTAAACAGCCCCAGCATTTT. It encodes CASSLDSKQPQHF.

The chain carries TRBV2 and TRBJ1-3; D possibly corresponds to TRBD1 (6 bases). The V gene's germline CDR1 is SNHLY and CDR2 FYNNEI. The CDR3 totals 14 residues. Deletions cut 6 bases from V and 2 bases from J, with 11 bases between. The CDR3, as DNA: TGTGCCAGCAGGTCATACAGGGCTGGAAACACCATATATTTT. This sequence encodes CASRSYRAGNTIYF.

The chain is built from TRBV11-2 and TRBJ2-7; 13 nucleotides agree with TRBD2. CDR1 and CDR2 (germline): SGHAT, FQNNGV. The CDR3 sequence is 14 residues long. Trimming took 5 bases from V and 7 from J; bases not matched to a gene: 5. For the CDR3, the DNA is TGTGCCAGCAGCCGGACTAGCGGGAGTCGGGAGCAGTACTTC. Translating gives CASSRTSGSREQYF.

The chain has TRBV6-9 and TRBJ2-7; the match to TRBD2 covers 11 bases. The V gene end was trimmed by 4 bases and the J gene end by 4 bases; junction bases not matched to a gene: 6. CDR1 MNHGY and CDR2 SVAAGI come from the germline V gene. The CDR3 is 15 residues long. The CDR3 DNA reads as TGTGCCAGCAGTTCGTCCGGGACTAGCGGTTACGAGCAGTACTTC. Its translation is CASSSSGTSGYEQYF.

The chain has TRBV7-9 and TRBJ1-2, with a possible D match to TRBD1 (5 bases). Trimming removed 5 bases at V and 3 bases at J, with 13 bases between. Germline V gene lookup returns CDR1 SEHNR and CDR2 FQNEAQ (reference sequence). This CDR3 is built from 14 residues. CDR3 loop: CASSRGGDDYGYTF. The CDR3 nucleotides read TGTGCCAGCAGCCGGGGAGGGGACGACTATGGCTACACCTTC.

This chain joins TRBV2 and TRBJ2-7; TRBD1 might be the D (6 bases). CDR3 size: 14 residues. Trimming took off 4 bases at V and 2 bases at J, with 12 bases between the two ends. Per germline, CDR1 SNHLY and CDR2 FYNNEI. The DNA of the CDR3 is TGTGCCAGCAGTGCGCGCAGGGGAACCTACGAGCAGTACTTC. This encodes CASSARRGTYEQYF.

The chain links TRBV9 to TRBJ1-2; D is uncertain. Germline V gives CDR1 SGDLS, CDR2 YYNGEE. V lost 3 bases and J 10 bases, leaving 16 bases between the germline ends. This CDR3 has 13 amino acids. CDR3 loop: CASSAAFRADYTF. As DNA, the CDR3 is TGTGCCAGCAGCGCCGCCTTCCGCGCGGACTACACCTTC.

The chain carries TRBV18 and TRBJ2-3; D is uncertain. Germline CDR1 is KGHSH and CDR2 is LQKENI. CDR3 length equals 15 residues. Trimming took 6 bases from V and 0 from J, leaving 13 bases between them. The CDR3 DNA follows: TGTGCCAGCTCGTATACAGCAGTAAGCACAGATACGCAGTATTTT. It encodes CASSYTAVSTDTQYF.

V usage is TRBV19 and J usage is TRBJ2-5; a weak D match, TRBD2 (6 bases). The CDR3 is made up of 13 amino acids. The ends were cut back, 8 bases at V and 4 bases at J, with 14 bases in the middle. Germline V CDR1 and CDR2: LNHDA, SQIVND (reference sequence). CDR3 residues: CASPGSSGETQYF. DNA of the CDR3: TGTGCCAGTCCAGGGAGTAGCGGAGAGACCCAGTACTTC.

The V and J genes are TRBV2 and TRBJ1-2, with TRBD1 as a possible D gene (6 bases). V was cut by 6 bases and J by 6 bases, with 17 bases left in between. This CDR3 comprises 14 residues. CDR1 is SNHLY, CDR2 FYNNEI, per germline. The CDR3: CASSPEGGSHGYTF. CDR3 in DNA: TGTGCCAGCAGCCCTGAGGGGGGTTCACATGGCTACACCTTC.

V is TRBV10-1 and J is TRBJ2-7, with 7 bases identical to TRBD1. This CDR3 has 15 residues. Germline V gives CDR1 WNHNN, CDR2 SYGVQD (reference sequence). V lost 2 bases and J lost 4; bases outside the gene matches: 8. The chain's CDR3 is CASSETGTEIYEQYF. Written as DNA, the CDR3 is TGCGCCAGCAGTGAGACCGGGACAGAAATTTACGAGCAGTACTTC.

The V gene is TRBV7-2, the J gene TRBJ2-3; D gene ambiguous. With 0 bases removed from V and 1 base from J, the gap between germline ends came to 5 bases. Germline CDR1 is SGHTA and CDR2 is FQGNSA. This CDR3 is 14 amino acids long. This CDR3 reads CASSLASRTDTQYF. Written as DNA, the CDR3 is TGTGCCAGCAGCTTAGCTAGCCGCACAGATACGCAGTATTTT.

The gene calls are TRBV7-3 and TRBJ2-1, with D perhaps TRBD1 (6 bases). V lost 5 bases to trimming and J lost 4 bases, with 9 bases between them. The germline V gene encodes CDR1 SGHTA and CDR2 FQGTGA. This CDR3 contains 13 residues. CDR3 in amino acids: CASSPQGYNEQFF. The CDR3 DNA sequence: TGTGCCAGCAGCCCACAGGGTTACAATGAGCAGTTCTTC. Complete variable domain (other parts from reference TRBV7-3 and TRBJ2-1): GAGVSQTPSNKVTEKGKYVELRCDPISGHTALYWYRQSLGQGPEFLIYFQGTGAADDSGLPNDRFFAVRPEGSVSTLKIQRTERGDSAVYLCASSPQGYNEQFFGPGTRLTVL.

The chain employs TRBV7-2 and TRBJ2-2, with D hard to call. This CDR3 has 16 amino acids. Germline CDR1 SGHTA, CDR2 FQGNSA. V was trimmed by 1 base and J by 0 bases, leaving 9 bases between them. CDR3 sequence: CASSLVARPNTGELFF. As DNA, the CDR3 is TGTGCCAGCAGCTTAGTCGCCAGGCCGAACACCGGGGAGCTGTTTTTT.

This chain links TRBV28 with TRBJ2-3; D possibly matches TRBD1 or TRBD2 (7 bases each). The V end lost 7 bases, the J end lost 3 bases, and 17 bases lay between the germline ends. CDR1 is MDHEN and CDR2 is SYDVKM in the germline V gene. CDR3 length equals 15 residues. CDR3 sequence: CASTAGGAGTDTQYF. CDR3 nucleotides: TGTGCCAGCACCGCAGGGGGGGCGGGGACAGATACGCAGTATTTT.

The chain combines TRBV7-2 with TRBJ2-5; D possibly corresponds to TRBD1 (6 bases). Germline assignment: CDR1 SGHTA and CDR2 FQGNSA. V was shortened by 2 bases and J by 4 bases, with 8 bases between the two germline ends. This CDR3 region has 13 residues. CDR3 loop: CASSLNRVETQYF. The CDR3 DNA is TGTGCCAGCAGCTTAAACAGGGTAGAGACCCAGTACTTC. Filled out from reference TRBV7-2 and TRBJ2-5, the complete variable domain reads GAGVSQSPSNKVTEKGKDVELRCDPISGHTALYWYRQSLGQGLEFLIYFQGNSAPDKSGLPSDRFSAERTGGSVSTLTIQRTQQEDSAVYLCASSLNRVETQYFGPGTRLLVL.

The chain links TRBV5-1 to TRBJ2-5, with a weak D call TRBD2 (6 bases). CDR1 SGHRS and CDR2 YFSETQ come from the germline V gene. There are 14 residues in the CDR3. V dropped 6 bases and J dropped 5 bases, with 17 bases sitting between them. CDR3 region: CASTVIGGGETQYF. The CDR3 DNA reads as TGCGCCAGCACCGTTATCGGGGGTGGGGAGACCCAGTACTTC.

CDR3 loop: CASSFLEPHEQFF. CDR3 bases: TGCGCCAGCAGCTTTCTGGAGCCCCATGAGCAGTTCTTC. This chain links TRBV5-1 with TRBJ2-1; D gene uncertain. Germline V lookup: CDR1 SGHRS, CDR2 YFSETQ. The CDR3 extends over 13 amino acids. V gave up 2 bases and J gave up 8 bases, with 11 bases separating them.

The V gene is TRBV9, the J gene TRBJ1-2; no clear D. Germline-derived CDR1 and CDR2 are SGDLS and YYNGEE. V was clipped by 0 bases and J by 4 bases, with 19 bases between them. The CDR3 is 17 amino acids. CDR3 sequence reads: CASSVAGLPPGTYGYTF. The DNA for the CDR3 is TGTGCCAGCAGCGTAGCTGGCCTACCCCCAGGAACCTATGGCTACACCTTC.

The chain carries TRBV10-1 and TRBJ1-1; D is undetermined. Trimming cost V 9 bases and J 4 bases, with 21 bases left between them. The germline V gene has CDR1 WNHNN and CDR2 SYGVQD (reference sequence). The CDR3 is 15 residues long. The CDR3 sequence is CASSPSGVRFTEAFF. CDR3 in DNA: TGCGCCAGTTCCCCTTCGGGCGTGCGTTTCACTGAAGCTTTCTTT.

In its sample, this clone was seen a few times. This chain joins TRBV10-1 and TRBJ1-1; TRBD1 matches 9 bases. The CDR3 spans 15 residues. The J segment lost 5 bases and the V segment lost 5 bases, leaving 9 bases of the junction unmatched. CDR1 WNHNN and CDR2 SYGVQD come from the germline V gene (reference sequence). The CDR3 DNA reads TGCGCCAGCAGTATCTACGGGACAGGGTCTACTGAAGCTTTCTTT. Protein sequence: CASSIYGTGSTEAFF.

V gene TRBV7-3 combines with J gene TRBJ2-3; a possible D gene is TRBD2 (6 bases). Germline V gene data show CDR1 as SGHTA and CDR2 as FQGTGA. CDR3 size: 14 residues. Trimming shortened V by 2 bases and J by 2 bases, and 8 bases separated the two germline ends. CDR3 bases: TGTGCCAGCAGCTTAGGACTATTCACAGATACGCAGTATTTT. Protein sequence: CASSLGLFTDTQYF.

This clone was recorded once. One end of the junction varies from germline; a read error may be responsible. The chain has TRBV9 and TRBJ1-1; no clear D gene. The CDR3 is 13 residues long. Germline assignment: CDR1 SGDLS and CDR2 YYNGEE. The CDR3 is CASSWNGNSEAFF. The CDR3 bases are TGTGCCAGCAGCTGGAACGGCAACAGTGAAGCTTTCTTT.

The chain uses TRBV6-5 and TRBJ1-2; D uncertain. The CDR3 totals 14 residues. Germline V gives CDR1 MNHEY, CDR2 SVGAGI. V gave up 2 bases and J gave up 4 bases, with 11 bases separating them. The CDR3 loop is CASSYAVGSYGYTF. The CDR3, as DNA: TGTGCCAGCAGTTACGCAGTGGGATCCTATGGCTACACCTTC.